The TCR beta chain under discussion was sequenced for a study of T-cell reconstitution after alpha-beta-depleted transplantation in children. This clonotype was seen many times. The CDR3 totals 15 residues. V lost 7 bases and J lost 1; bases outside the gene matches: 8. TCRbeta library construction was performed incorporating unique molecular identifiers. Using its own MiXCR run on the PCR reads, TCRdb lists one record per CDR3 protein. The data show around 250,000 distinct CDR3 sequences, 25% seen once. This specimen consisted of PBMCs, obtained before TCRalphabeta/CD19-depleted stem cell transplant. The TCR was taken from a girl aged 2-10 years with Fanconi anemia, due to receive a stem cell transplant. The rearrangement links TRBV12-3 or TRBV12-4 to TRBJ1-1, with 8 bases fitting TRBD1. The CDR3 DNA sequence: TGTGCCAGCACCTTGAAAGGGACAGGGAACACTGAAGCTTTCTTT. Its protein product is CASTLKGTGNTEAFF.